This T cell receptor beta chain was obtained from a study of PD-1 blockade in classical Hodgkin lymphoma. Study-level background: Patients were infused with nivolumab 3 mg/kg every 2 weeks. Whole-study results and caveats: Those achieving complete response showed baseline diversity like newly diagnosed patients. Factors driving the repertoire differences, possibly disease activity or prior therapy, remain undefined.

Trimming at V came to 0 bases and at J to 2 bases, leaving 3 bases not matched to a gene. Germline V gene data show CDR1 as SGHRS and CDR2 as YFSETQ. The length of the CDR3 is 15 residues. Comment on this clone: Its target is not known.

Libraries were prepared by immunoSEQ multiplex PCR; TCRdb keeps only in-frame clonotypes and omits some of them. The sample lists 25,000 to 30,000 clones; about four fifths were seen once. Time point denoted: cycle 4 day 1 (C4D1), after around six weeks of nivolumab. Relapses following autologous stem cell transplantation were seen in all patients, with brentuximab vedotin exposure varying. Researchers used magnetic negative selection to pull out pure CD4+ T cells from thawed PBMCs. The chain employs TRBV5-1 and TRBJ1-1, with 8 nucleotides matching TRBD1. Sample: CD4+ T cells from blood, taken before the fourth cycle of nivolumab. This TCR came from a human donor with classical Hodgkin lymphoma. The CDR3 DNA sequence: TGCGCCAGCAGCTTGGTAGGACAGGGTAACACTGAAGCTTTCTTT. It codes for CASSLVGQGNTEAFF. Full variable domain (outside the CDR3, taken from reference TRBV5-1 and TRBJ1-1): KAGVTQTPRYLIKTRGQQVTLSCSPISGHRSVSWYQQTPGQGLQFLFEYFSETQRNKGNFPGRFSGRQFSNSRSEMNVSTLELGDSALYLCASSLVGQGNTEAFFGQGTRLTVV.